The 7 T cell receptor beta chains reported below all come from one sample, sequenced in a study of blood T cell repertoires in COVID-19. Clones were sequenced by immunoSEQ multiplex PCR, and TCRdb holds only the in-frame ones, with some missing. The data hold around 200,000 clones, with roughly 80% observed a single time. The sequencing sample was made of peripheral blood. The receptor source for this set is an elderly woman with acute or convalescent COVID-19.

The CDR3: CASSAVSSTDTQYF. The CDR3 DNA sequence: TGTGCCAGCTCGGCGGTTTCAAGCACAGATACGCAGTATTTT. This sequence joins TRBV6-5 and TRBJ2-3; D uncertain. The germline gives CDR1 MNHEY, CDR2 SVGAGI. The V gene lost 8 bases and the J gene lost 0 bases, with 12 bases spanning the gap. This CDR3 spans 14 amino acids.

The rearrangement uses TRBV18 and TRBJ2-5; a weak D match, TRBD2 (5 bases). CDR3 length: 16 residues. Looked up from germline, CDR1 is KGHSH and CDR2 is LQKENI. Deletions cut 6 bases from V and 3 bases from J, with 20 bases between. CDR3 sequence: CASSIPGGQAKETQYF. The CDR3 nucleotides are TGTGCCAGCTCGATCCCCGGAGGCCAGGCGAAAGAGACCCAGTACTTC.

The CDR3 DNA reads TGTGCCAGCAGCTCACCCATACTATCAGAAAACATTCAGTACTTC. It codes for CASSSPILSENIQYF. The chain links TRBV5-5 to TRBJ2-4; D is unclear. The ends were cut back, 3 bases at V and 5 bases at J, with 15 bases in the middle. The CDR3 consists of 15 residues. Germline lookup yields CDR1 SGHKS and CDR2 YYEKEE (reference sequence).

The chain combines TRBV3-1 (or the pseudogene TRBV3-2) with TRBJ2-2; D is possibly TRBD1 (6 bases). The V and J ends lost 4 bases and 1 base respectively, with 16 bases between them. CDR3 length: 17 amino acids. The germline V gene has CDR1 LGHDT and CDR2 YNNKEL (reference sequence). As DNA, the CDR3 is TGTGCCAGCAGCCCCTCCTTAGGGGGAAAGAACACCGGGGAGCTGTTTTTT. Encoded protein: CASSPSLGGKNTGELFF.

The V gene is TRBV6-5, the J gene TRBJ1-5, with TRBD1 identical over 10 bases. Germline-derived CDR1 and CDR2 are MNHEY and SVGAGI. J was trimmed by 5 bases and V by 4 bases; bases with no gene match: 8. The CDR3 spans 16 residues. CDR3 nucleotides: TGTGCCAGCAGTTTCCTACCGGGACAGGGGCATCAGCCCCAGCATTTT. It yields the protein CASSFLPGQGHQPQHF.

This clone is a singleton in its sample. The V call is TRBV6-6, the J call TRBJ1-1, with TRBD1 matching over 12 bases. The germline CDR1 and CDR2 sequences are MNHNY and SVGAGI (reference sequence). The length of the CDR3 is 17 residues. The V and J ends lost 5 bases and 4 bases, in that order; junction bases with no gene match: 11. The CDR3 coding sequence is TGTGCCAGCAGTCCGGGACAGGGGGCCCGGTTGAGCACTGAAGCTTTCTTT. Amino acid sequence: CASSPGQGARLSTEAFF.

This chain joins TRBV7-8 and TRBJ2-5; the D gene is possibly TRBD2 (6 bases). Germline V gives CDR1 SGHVS, CDR2 FQNEAQ. Trimming shortened V by 3 bases and J by 1 base, and 12 bases separated the two germline ends. This CDR3 has 15 residues. CDR3 coding DNA: TGTGCCAGCAGCTTTGTACGGGGGATCCAAGAGACCCAGTACTTC. Translation gives CASSFVRGIQETQYF.